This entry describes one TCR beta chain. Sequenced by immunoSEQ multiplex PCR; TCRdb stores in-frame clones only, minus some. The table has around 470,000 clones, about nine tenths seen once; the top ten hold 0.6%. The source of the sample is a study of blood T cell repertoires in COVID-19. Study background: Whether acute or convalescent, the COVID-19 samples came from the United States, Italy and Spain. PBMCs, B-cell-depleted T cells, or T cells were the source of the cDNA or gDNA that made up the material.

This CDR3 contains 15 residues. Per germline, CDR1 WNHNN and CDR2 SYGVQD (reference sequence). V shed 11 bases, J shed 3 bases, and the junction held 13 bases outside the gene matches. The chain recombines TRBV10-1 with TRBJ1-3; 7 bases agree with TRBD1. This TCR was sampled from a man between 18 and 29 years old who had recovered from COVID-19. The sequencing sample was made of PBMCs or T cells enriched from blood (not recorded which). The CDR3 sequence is CAGRDSGRVGNTIYF. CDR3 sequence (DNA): TGCGCCGGCCGGGACAGCGGACGAGTTGGAAACACCATATATTTT.